This T cell receptor (beta chain) is from a study of cytomegalovirus exposure and HLA in healthy donors. At the level of the study: Later analysis reported that the roughly 120 validation repertoires shared the platform of the 600 to 750 first-cohort repertoires.

This CDR3 has 13 amino acids. The ends were cut back, 1 base at V and 6 bases at J, with 10 bases in the middle. Germline CDR1 SGHAT, CDR2 FQNNGV. Some clones are missing from TCRdb's copy, which holds only in-frame ones; the method was immunoSEQ multiplex PCR. The sample includes tens of thousands of clones, around 94% of them seen just once. This sequence joins TRBV11-2 and TRBJ2-7, with D perhaps TRBD2 (5 bases). This TCR was sampled from a woman aged 18-35 years in good health and CMV-seropositive. Sample: PBMCs. The CDR3 bases are TGTGCCAGCAGCTTAGGTTCTGGGAGCGAGCAGTACTTC. This sequence encodes CASSLGSGSEQYF.